Sequencing of this T cell receptor beta chain was carried out in a study of radiation and T cells in renal cell carcinoma. This sample's time point: blood 4 weeks post-SBRT, at nephrectomy. The treatment: 15 Gy SBRT to primary tumor, nephrectomy 4 weeks later. Nephrectomy followed 15 Gy stereotactic body radiation by 4 weeks. This renal cell carcinoma was of the clear cell type. A note on this clone: The antigen remains unidentified.

General observations from the study: From baseline, blood top tumor clonotypes peaked at 2 weeks post-radiation. Pretreatment tumor biopsies were lacking, so baseline clonotypes are unknown.

TCRdb's copy holds only in-frame clones and misses some; the assay was immunoSEQ multiplex PCR. The sample consists of approximately 170,000 clones, about 85% of them appearing once. The sequencing used blood, collected from a patient whose treatment included radiotherapy and nephrectomy. The sequence derives from a woman in her fifties or sixties with renal cell carcinoma.

The CDR3 nucleotides read TGTGCCAGCAGTTCGGACAGGATGTCGACCGGGGAGCTGTTTTTT. This encodes CASSSDRMSTGELFF. This rearrangement joins TRBV6-6 to TRBJ2-2; 7 nucleotides line up with TRBD1. The germline gives CDR1 MNHNY, CDR2 SVGAGI (reference sequence). CDR3 size: 15 residues. The V gene end was trimmed by 4 bases and the J gene end by 5 bases; junction bases not matched to a gene: 7.